A selection of T cell receptor beta chains follows, all from one sample in a study of blood T cell repertoires in COVID-19. TCRdb keeps only in-frame clones here, not all; method: immunoSEQ multiplex PCR. The table includes 350,000 to 550,000 clones, 75% to 90% detected once. Sequencing was carried out using PBMCs or T cells enriched from blood (not recorded which). Receptors were obtained from a man aged 25 to 40 who had recovered from COVID-19. The CDR3 runs from the conserved cysteine through the conserved F or W. The D gene is left open where the match is weak. Some rows mark clone size as missing; the rest say once, few, many or name a class of expanded clone.

V	size	D	J	DNA	CDR3
TRBV30	.	TRBD2	TRBJ2-1	TGTGCCTGGACCATTAGCGGGAGCCCCAATGAGCAGTTCTTC	CAWTISGSPNEQFF
TRBV25-1	.	.	TRBJ2-1	TGTGCCAGCAGCCCCGGAGGAGCGGTCTCCTACAATGAGCAGTTCTTC	CASSPGGAVSYNEQFF
TRBV30	.	.	TRBJ2-6	TGTGCCTGGAGCCTCCATCTATCTGGGGCCAACGTCCTGACTTTC	CAWSLHLSGANVLTF
TRBV11-2	.	.	TRBJ2-3	TGTGCCAGCAGCCCCCGGACAGCCAGCACAGATACGCAGTATTTT	CASSPRTASTDTQYF
TRBV27	few	.	TRBJ2-3	TGTGCCAGCAGTTTACTCGGGTCCATCGATACGCAGTATTTT	CASSLLGSIDTQYF
TRBV30	once	.	TRBJ1-2	TGTGCCTGGAGTATCGGGGGTAATGGCTACACCTTC	CAWSIGGNGYTF
TRBV5-1	.	TRBD2	TRBJ2-7	TGCGCCAGCAGCTTGGTGGCTAGCGGGAGTTCCTACGAGCAGTACTTC	CASSLVASGSSYEQYF
TRBV28	.	.	TRBJ1-4	TGTGCCAGCAGCCCCGGGTATTCTAATGAAAAACTGTTTTTT	CASSPGYSNEKLFF
TRBV7-2	.	.	TRBJ1-2	TGTGCCAGCAGCTCCCGGGAGGGCGGCTACACCTTC	CASSSREGGYTF
TRBV9	.	.	TRBJ2-7	TGTGCCAGCAGCGCCCAAGCGCTTAGCTCCTACGAGCAGTACTTC	CASSAQALSSYEQYF
TRBV5-3	.	.	TRBJ2-5	TGTGTCAGAAGCTTGAACGGCCAAGAGACCCAGTACTTC	CVRSLNGQETQYF
TRBV9	.	.	TRBJ1-1	TGTGCCAGCGCCGTCGGAGTGAACACTGAAGCTTTCTTT	CASAVGVNTEAFF
TRBV29-1	once	.	TRBJ2-6	TGCAGCGTTGAATTGCAGGGGTCTGGGGCCAACGTCCTGACTTTC	CSVELQGSGANVLTF
TRBV10-3	.	TRBD1	TRBJ2-2	TGTGCCATCAGTGGAGACAGGGGTTTGAACACCGGGGAGCTGTTTTTT	CAISGDRGLNTGELFF
TRBV3-1/TRBV3-2	.	.	TRBJ2-3	TGTGCCAGCAGCCCCTTTTCGGGAGCTTCTACAGATACGCAGTATTTT	CASSPFSGASTDTQYF
TRBV6-5	.	TRBD1	TRBJ1-4	TGTGCCAGCAGCCCGAGGACAGGTAGCCGTGAAAAACTGTTTTTT	CASSPRTGSREKLFF
TRBV6-5	.	.	TRBJ2-7	TGTGCCAGCAGTTACTCCGGACAAGCGGGCTACGAGCAGTACTTC	CASSYSGQAGYEQYF
TRBV4-1	.	TRBD1	TRBJ1-1	TGCGCCAGCAGCCAAACTTCGACAGGGCTCACTGAAGCTTTCTTT	CASSQTSTGLTEAFF
TRBV12-5	.	.	TRBJ1-2	TGTGCTAGTGGGCAGGGACTCCAGAGGAGCTACACCTTC	CASGQGLQRSYTF